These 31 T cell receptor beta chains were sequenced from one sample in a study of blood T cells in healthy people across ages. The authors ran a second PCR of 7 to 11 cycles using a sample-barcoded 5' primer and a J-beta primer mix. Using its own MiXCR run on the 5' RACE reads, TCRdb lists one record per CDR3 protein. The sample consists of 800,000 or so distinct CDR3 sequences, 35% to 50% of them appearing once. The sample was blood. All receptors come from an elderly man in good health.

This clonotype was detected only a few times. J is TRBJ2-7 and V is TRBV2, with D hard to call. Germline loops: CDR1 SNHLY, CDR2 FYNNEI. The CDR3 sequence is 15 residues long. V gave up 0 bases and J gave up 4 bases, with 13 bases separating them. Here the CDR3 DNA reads TGTGCCAGCAGTGAAGCGAGGCGACGGGCTTACGAGCAGTACTTC. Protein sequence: CASSEARRRAYEQYF.

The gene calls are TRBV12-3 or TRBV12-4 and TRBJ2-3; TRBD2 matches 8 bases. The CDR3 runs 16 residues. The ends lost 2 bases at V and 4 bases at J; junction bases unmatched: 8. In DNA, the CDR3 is TGTGCCAGCAGTTTAAGACTAACGGGAGGGGCAGATACGCAGTATTTT. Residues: CASSLRLTGGADTQYF.

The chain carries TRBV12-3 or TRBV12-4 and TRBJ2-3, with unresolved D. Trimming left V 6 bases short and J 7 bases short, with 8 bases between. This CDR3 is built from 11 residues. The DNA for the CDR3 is TGTGCCAGCAGGCTTAGGAATACGCAGTATTTT. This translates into CASRLRNTQYF.

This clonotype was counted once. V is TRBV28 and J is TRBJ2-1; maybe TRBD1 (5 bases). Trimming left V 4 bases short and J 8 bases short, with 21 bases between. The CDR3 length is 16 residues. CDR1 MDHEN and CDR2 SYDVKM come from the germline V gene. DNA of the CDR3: TGTGCCAGCAGTTCCAGCCAGGGTCAACGAGCCGATGAGCAGTTCTTC. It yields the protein CASSSSQGQRADEQFF. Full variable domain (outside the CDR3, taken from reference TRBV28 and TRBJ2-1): DVKVTQSSRYLVKRTGEKVFLECVQDMDHENMFWYRQDPGLGLRLIYFSYDVKMKEKGDIPEGYSVSREKKERFSLILESASTNQTSMYLCASSSSQGQRADEQFFGPGTRLTVL.

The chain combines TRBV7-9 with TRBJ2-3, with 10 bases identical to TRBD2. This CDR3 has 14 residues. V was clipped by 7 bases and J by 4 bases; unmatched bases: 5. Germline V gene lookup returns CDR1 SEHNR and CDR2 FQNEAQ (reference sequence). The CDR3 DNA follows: TGTGCCAGCACGCTAGCGGGAGTAGCAGATACGCAGTATTTT. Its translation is CASTLAGVADTQYF.

CDR3: CASRSGIEQYF. The CDR3 coding sequence is TGTGCCAGCAGGTCCGGGATTGAGCAGTACTTC. The rearrangement uses TRBV11-2 and TRBJ2-5, with TRBD2 as a possible D gene (5 bases). Trimming removed 6 bases from V and 11 bases from J, with 13 bases in between. Germline V gene lookup returns CDR1 SGHAT and CDR2 FQNNGV. CDR3 size: 11 residues.

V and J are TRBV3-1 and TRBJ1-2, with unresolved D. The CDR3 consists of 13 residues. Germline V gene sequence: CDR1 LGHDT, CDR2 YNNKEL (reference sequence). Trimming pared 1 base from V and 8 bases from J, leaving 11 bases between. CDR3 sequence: CASSQGGGRGYTF. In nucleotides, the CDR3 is TGTGCCAGCAGCCAAGGCGGAGGACGCGGCTACACCTTC. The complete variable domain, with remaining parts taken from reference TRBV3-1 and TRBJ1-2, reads DTAVSQTPKYLVTQMGNDKSIKCEQNLGHDTMYWYKQDSKKFLKIMFSYNNKELIINETVPNRFSPKSPDKAHLNLHINSLELGDSAVYFCASSQGGGRGYTFGSGTRLTVV.

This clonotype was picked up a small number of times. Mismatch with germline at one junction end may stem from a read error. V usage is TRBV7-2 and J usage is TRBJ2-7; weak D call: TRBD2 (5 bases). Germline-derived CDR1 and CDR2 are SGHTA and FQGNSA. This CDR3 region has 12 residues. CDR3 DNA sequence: TGTGCCAGCAGCTCGAACGGGGTTAGACAAGACTTC. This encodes CASSSNGVRQDF. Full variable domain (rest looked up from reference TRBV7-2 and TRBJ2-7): GAGVSQSPSNKVTEKGKDVELRCDPISGHTALYWYRQSLGQGLEFLIYFQGNSAPDKSGLPSDRFSAERTGGSVSTLTIQRTQQEDSAVYLCASSSNGVRQDFGPGTRLTVT.

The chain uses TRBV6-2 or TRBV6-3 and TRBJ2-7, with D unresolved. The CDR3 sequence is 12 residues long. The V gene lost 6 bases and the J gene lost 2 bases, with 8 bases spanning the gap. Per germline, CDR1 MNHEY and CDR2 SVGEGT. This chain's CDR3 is CASSNLPYEQYF. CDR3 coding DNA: TGTGCCAGCAGCAATCTCCCCTACGAGCAGTACTTC.

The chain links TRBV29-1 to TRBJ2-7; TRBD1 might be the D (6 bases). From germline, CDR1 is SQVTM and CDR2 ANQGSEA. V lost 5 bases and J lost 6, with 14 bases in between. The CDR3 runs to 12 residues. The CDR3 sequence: CSVWTAPGEQYF. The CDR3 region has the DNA TGCAGCGTTTGGACAGCCCCGGGCGAGCAGTACTTC.

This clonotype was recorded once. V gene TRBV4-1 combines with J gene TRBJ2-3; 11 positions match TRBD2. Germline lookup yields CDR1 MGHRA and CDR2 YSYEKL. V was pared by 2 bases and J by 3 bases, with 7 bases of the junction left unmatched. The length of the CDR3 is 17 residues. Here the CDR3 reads CASSQYPGLAATDTQYF. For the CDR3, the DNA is TGCGCCAGCAGCCAATATCCGGGACTAGCGGCAACAGATACGCAGTATTTT.

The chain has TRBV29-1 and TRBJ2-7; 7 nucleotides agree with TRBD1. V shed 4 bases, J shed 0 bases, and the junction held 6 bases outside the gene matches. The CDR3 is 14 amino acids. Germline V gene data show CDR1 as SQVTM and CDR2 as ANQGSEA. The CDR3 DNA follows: TGCAGCGTTGGTAACAGGGGAAACTCCTACGAGCAGTACTTC. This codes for CSVGNRGNSYEQYF.

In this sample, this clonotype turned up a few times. The CDR3 here is CASSPGEADYGYTF. CDR3 coding DNA: TGTGCCAGCAGCCCGGGGGAAGCCGACTATGGCTACACCTTC. This chain links TRBV3-1 with TRBJ1-2; D is possibly TRBD1 (5 bases). The V gene lost 4 bases and the J gene lost 3 bases, with 12 bases spanning the gap. CDR3 size: 14 residues. Germline V lookup: CDR1 LGHDT, CDR2 YNNKEL (reference sequence).

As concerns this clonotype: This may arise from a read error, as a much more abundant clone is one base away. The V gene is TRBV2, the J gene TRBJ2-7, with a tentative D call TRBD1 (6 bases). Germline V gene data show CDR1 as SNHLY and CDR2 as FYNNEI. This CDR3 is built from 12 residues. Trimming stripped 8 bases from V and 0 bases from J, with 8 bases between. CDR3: CASADSSYEQYF. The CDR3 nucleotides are TGTGCCAGCGCGGACAGCTCCTACGAGCAGTACTTC.

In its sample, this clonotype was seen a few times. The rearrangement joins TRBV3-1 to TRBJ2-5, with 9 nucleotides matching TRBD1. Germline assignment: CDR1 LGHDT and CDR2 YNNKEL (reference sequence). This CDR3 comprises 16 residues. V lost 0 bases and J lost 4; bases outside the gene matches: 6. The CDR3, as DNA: TGTGCCAGCAGCCAAGATGGGACAGGGAGAATAGAGACCCAGTACTTC. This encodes CASSQDGTGRIETQYF.

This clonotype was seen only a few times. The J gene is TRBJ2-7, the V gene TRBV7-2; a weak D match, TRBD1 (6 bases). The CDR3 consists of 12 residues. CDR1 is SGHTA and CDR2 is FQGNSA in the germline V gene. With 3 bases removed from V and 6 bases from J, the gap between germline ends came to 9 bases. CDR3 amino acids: CASSFGTLEQYF. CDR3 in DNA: TGTGCCAGCAGCTTTGGGACACTCGAGCAGTACTTC.

CDR3 coding DNA: TGTGCCTGGAGAGCGGGAGTGCCCTACAATGAGCAGTTCTTC. Translated: CAWRAGVPYNEQFF. This chain joins TRBV25-1 and TRBJ2-1, with 8 positions matching TRBD2. The CDR3 totals 14 residues. Per germline, CDR1 MGHDK and CDR2 SYGVNS. V was clipped by 11 bases and J by 2 bases; unmatched bases: 8.

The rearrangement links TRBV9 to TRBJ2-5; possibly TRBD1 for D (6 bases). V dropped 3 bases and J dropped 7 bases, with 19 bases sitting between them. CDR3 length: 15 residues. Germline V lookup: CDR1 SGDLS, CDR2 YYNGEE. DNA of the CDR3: TGTGCCAGCAGCGACACCCCAGGGGTCCTAGTGACCCAGTACTTC. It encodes CASSDTPGVLVTQYF.

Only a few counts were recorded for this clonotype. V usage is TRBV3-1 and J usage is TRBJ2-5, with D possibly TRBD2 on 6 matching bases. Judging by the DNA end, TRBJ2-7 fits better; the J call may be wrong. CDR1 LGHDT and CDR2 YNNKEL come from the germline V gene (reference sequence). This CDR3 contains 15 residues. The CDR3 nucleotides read TGTGCCAGCAGCCAAGGGCCGGGAGAGGCATACGAGCAGTACTTC. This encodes CASSQGPGEAYEQYF.

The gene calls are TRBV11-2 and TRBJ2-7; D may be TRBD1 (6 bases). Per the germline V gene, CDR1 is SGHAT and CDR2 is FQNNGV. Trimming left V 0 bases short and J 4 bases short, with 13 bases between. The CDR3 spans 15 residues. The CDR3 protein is CASSLDSTRGYEQYF. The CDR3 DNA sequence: TGTGCCAGCAGCTTAGATTCTACCAGGGGATACGAGCAGTACTTC.

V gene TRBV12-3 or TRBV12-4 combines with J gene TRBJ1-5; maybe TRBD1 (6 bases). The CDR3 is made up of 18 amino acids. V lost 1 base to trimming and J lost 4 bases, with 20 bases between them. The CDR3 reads CASSLERAGRGGNQPQHF. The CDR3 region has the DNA TGTGCCAGCAGTTTAGAGAGAGCGGGGAGGGGGGGGAATCAGCCCCAGCATTTT.

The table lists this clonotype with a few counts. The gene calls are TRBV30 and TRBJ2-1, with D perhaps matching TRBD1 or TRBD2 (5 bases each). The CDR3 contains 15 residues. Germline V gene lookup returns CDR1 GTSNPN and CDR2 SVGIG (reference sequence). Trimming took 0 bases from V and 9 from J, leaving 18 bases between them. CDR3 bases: TGTGCCTGGAGTGTAGAAGCGACTTTGAGGGGTGAGCAGTTCTTC. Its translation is CAWSVEATLRGEQFF.

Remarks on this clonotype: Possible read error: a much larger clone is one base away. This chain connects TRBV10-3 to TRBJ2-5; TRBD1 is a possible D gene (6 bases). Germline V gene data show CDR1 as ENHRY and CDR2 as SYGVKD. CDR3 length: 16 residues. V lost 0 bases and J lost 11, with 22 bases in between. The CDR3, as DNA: TGTGCCATCAGTGAGTCAAACCTGGACAGTTACAATGAGCAGTACTTC. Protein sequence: CAISESNLDSYNEQYF.

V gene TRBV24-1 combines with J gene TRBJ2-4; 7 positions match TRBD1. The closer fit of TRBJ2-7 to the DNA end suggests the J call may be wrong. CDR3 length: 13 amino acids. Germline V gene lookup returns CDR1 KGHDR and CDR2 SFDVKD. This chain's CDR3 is CATSGQGVYEQYF. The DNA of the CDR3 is TGTGCCACCAGTGGACAGGGAGTATACGAGCAGTACTTC.

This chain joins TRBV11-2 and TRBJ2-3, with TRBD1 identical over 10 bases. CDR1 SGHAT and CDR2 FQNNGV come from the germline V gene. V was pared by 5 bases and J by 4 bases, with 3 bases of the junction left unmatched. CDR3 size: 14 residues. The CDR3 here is CASSNGQGADTQYF. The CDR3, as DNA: TGTGCCAGCAGCAACGGACAGGGGGCAGATACGCAGTATTTT.

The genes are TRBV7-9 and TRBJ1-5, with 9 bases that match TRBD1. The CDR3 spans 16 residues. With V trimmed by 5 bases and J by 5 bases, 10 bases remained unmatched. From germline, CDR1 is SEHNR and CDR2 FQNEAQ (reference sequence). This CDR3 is CASSLSWDRADQPQHF. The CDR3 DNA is TGTGCCAGCAGCCTGAGTTGGGACAGGGCAGATCAGCCCCAGCATTTT.

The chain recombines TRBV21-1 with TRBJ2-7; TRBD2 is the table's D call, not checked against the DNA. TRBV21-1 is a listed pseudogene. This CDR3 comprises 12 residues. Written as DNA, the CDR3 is TGTGCCATTCCACTAGGGAGCTACGAGCAGTACTTC. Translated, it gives CAIPLGSYEQYF.

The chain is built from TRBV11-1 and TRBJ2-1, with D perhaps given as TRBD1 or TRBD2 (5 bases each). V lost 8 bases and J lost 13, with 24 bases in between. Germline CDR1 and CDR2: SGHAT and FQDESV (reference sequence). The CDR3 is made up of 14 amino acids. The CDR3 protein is CASEGHGKGETQFF. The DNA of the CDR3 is TGTGCCAGCGAGGGGCACGGAAAAGGAGAGACCCAGTTCTTC.

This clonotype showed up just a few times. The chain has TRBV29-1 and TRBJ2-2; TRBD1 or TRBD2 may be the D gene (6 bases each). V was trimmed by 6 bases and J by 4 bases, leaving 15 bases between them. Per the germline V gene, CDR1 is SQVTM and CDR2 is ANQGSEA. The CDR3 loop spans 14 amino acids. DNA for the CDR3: TGCAGCGTCCGAGGGGGGCGCGGCACCGGGGAGCTGTTTTTT. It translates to CSVRGGRGTGELFF.

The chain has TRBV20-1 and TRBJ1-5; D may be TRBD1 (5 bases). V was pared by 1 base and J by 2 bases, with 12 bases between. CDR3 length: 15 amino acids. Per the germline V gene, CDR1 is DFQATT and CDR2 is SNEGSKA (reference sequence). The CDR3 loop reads CSARGQGSRNQPQHF. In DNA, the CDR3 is TGCAGTGCTAGAGGGCAGGGTAGTCGCAATCAGCCCCAGCATTTT.

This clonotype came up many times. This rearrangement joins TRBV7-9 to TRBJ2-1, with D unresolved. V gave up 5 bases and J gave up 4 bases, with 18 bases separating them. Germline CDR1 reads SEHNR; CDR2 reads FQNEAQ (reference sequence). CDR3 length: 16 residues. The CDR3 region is CASSPPVLSGYNEQFF. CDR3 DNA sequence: TGTGCCAGCAGCCCCCCGGTTTTGTCCGGGTACAATGAGCAGTTCTTC. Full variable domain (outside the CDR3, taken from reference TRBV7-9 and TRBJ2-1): DTGVSQNPRHKITKRGQNVTFRCDPISEHNRLYWYRQTLGQGPEFLTYFQNEAQLEKSRLLSDRFSAERPKGSFSTLEIQRTEQGDSAMYLCASSPPVLSGYNEQFFGPGTRLTVL.